Detailed here is one T cell receptor (beta chain). This sample was taken from a study of control samples from healthy donors and cancer patients. The data were produced by immunoSEQ multiplex PCR, yet TCRdb's version contains in-frame clones alone and is incomplete. The sample shows 150,000 to 200,000 clones, around nine tenths of them seen only once. This CDR3 contains 15 residues. Germline V gene sequence: CDR1 SGDLS, CDR2 YYNGEE. V gave up 3 bases and J gave up 5 bases, with 17 bases separating them. The receptor was isolated from a woman under 40 in good health. Sequencing input: blood. The chain is built from TRBV9 and TRBJ2-5; D is unclear. The CDR3, as DNA: TGTGCCAGCAGCGCCCTGGGCAATGGATGGGAGACCCAGTACTTC. It encodes CASSALGNGWETQYF.